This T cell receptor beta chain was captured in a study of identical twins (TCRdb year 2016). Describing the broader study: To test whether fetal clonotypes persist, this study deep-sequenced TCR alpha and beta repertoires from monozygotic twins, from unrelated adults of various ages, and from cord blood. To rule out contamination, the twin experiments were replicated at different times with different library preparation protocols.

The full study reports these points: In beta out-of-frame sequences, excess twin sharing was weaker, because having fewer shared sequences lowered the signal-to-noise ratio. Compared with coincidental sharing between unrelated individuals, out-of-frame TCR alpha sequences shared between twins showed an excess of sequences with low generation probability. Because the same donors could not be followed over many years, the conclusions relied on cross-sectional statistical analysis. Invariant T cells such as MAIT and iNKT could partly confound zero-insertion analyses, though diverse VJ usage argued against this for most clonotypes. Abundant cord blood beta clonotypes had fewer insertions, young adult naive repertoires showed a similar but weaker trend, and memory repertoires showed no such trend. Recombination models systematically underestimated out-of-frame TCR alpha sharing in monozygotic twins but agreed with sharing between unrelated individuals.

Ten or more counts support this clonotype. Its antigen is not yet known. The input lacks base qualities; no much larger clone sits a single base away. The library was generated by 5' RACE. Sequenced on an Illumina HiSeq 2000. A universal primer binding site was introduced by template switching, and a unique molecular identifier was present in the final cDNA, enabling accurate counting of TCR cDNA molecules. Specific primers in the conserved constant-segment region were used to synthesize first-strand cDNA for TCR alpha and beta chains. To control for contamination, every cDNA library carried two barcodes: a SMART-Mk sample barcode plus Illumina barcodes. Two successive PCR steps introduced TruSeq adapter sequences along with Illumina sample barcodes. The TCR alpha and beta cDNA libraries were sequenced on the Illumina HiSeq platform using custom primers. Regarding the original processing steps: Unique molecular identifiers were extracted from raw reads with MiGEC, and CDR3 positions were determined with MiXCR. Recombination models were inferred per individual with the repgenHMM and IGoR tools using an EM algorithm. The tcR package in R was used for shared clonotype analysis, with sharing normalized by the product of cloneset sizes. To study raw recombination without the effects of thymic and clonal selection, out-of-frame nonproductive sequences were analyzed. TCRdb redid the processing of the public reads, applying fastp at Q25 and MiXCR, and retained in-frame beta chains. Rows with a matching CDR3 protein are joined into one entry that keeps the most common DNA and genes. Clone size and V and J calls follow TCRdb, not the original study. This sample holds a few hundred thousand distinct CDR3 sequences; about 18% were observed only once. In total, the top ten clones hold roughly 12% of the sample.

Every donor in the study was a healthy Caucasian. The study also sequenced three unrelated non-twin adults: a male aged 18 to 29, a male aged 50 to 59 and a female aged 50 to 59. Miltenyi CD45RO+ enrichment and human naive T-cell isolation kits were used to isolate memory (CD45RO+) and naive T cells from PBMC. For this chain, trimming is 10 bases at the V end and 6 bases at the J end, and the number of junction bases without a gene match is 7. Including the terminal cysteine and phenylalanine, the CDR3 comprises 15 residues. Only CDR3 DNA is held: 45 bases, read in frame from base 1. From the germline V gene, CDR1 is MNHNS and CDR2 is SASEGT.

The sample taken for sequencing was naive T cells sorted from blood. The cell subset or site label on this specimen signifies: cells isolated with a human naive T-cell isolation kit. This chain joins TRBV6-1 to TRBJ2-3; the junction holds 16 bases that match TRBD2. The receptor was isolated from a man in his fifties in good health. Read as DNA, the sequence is TGTGCCATCGGGACTAGCGGGGGGGCCGGGGATACGCAGTATTTT. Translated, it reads CAIGTSGGAGDTQYF.